The present T cell receptor beta chain was sequenced within a study of blood T cell repertoires in COVID-19. As for the study in general: Whether acute or convalescent, the COVID-19 samples came from the United States, Italy and Spain. Sample material is recorded as cDNA or gDNA derived from T cells, B-cell-depleted T cells, or PBMCs.

In the original processing: Using reference gene primer amplification, nucleated cell counts were estimated. The table came from immunoSEQ multiplex PCR; TCRdb's copy has only in-frame clones and leaves some out. V, J and clone size are those of that table, while D and trimming were read from the DNA. The sample contains some 200,000 clones, 65% to 90% of which appear only once. The CDR3 totals 13 residues. With 4 bases clipped from V and 6 bases from J, the junction kept 4 bases outside the gene matches. Germline V gives CDR1 MGHRA, CDR2 YSYEKL. This TCR was recovered from a woman aged 40-49 years who had recovered from COVID-19. The chain couples TRBV4-1 to TRBJ2-3; 7 bases are shared with TRBD2. Sequencing was performed on peripheral blood. The CDR3 loop reads CASSREGTDTQYF. CDR3 coding DNA: TGCGCCAGCAGCCGGGAGGGGACGGATACGCAGTATTTT.